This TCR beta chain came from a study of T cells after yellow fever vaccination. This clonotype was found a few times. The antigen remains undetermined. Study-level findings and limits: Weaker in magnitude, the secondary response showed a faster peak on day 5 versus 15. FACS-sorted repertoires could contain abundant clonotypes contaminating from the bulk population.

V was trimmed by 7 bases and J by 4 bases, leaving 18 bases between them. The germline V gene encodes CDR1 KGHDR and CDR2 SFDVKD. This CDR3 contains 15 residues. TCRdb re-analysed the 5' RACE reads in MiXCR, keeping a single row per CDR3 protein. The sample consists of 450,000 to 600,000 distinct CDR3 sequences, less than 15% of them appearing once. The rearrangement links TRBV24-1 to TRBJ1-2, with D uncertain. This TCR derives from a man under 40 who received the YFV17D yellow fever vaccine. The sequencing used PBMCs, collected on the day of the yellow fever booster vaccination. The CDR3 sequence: CATRFDGRGGYGYTF. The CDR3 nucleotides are TGTGCCACCAGATTTGATGGGCGGGGAGGCTATGGCTACACCTTC.